The clone carrying this T cell receptor (beta chain) was recorded many times. The CDR3 spans 15 residues. The V end lost 1 base, the J end lost 4 bases, and 10 bases lay between the germline ends. Germline V CDR1 and CDR2: SGHAT, FQNNGV. For ophthalmopathy patients, the Clinical Activity Score was at least 3 and the NOSPECS grade at least 4; duration was under 3 months. This record comes from a study of T cells in Graves' hyperthyroidism and ophthalmopathy. RNA transcripts yielded amplified TCR beta CDR3 regions. RT-PCR in the first round (using the HTBI primer set) targeted the TCR CDR3. Each CDR3 protein gets one entry after TCRdb re-called the multiplex PCR reads with MiXCR. The sample shows around 350,000 distinct CDR3 sequences, 14% of them seen only once.

The clonotype originates from a woman in her thirties with Graves' ophthalmopathy. This rearrangement joins TRBV11-2 to TRBJ2-2; perhaps TRBD1 as D (6 bases). Sequenced sample: blood. CDR3 region: CASSLGRGTTGELFF. The CDR3 nucleotides are TGTGCCAGCAGCTTAGGAAGGGGGACCACCGGGGAGCTGTTTTTT.